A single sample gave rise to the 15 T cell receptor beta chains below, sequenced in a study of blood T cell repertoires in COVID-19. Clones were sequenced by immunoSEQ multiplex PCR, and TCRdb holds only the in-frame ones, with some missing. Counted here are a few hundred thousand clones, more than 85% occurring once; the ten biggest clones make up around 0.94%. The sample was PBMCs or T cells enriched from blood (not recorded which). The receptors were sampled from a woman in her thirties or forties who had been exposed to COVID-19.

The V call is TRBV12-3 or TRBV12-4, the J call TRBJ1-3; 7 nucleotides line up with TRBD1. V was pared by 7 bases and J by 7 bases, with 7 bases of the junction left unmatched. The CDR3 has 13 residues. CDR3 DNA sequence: TGTGCCAGCACTCGGACAGGTCTCAACACCATATATTTT. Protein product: CASTRTGLNTIYF.

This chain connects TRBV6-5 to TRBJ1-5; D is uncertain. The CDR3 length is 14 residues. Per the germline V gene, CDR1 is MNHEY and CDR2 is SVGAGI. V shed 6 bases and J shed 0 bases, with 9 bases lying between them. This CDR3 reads CASSLADSNQPQHF. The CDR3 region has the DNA TGTGCCAGCAGCCTAGCAGATAGCAATCAGCCCCAGCATTTT.

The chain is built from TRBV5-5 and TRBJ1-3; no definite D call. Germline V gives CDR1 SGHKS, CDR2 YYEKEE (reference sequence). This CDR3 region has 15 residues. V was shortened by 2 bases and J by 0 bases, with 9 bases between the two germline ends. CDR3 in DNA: TGTGCCAGCAGCTTTGAACTTAGCTCTGGAAACACCATATATTTT. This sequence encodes CASSFELSSGNTIYF.

This chain's CDR3 is CAISDPAGGPTDTQYF. The CDR3, as DNA: TGTGCCATCAGTGACCCAGCGGGAGGGCCGACAGATACGCAGTATTTT. The V and J genes are TRBV10-3 and TRBJ2-3, with 10 bases fitting TRBD2. The CDR3 has 16 amino acids. V gave up 3 bases and J gave up 3 bases; unmatched junction bases: 6. The germline gives CDR1 ENHRY, CDR2 SYGVKD.

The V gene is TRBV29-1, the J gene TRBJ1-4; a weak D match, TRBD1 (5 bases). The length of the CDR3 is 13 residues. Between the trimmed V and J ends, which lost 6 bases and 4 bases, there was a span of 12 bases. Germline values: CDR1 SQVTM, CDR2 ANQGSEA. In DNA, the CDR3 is TGCAGCGTGACGGCGGGGGATAATGAAAAACTGTTTTTT. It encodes CSVTAGDNEKLFF.

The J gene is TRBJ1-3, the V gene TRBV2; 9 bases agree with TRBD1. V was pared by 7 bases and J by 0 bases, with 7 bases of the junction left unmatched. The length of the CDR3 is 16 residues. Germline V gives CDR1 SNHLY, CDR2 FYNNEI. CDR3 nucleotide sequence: TGTGCCAGCACCAGGACAGGGGCGAGCTCTGGAAACACCATATATTTT. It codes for CASTRTGASSGNTIYF. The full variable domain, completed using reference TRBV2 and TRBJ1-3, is EPEVTQTPSHQVTQMGQEVILRCVPISNHLYFYWYRQILGQKVEFLVSFYNNEISEKSEIFDDQFSVERPDGSNFTLKIRSTKLEDSAMYFCASTRTGASSGNTIYFGEGSWLTVV.

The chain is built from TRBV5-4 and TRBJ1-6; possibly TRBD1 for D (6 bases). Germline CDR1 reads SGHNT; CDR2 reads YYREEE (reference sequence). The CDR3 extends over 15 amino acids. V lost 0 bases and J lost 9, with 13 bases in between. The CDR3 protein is CASSLAGGLRSPLHF. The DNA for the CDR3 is TGTGCCAGCAGCTTGGCGGGGGGCTTACGTTCACCCCTCCACTTT.

The CDR3 DNA reads TGCGCCAGCAGGAGGACAGGGGGCGACGAGCAGTACTTC. Its protein is CASRRTGGDEQYF. V usage is TRBV5-1 and J usage is TRBJ2-7, with 11 bases identical to TRBD1. The CDR3 extends over 13 amino acids. V lost 5 bases to trimming and J lost 5 bases; unmatched junction nucleotides: 3. Per the germline V gene, CDR1 is SGHRS and CDR2 is YFSETQ.

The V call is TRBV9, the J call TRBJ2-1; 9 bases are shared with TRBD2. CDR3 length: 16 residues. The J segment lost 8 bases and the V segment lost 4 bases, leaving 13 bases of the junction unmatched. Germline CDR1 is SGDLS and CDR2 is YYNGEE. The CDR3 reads CASSRYTLRGGYEQFF. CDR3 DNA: TGTGCCAGCAGCCGATATACGTTGCGGGGGGGATATGAGCAGTTCTTC. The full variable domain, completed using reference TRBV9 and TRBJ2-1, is DSGVTQTPKHLITATGQRVTLRCSPRSGDLSVYWYQQSLDQGLQFLIQYYNGEERAKGNILERFSAQQFPDLHSELNLSSLELGDSALYFCASSRYTLRGGYEQFFGPGTRLTVL.

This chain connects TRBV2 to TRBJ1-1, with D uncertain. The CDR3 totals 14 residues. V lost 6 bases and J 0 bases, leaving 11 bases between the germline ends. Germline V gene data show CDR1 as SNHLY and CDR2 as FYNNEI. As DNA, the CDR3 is TGTGCCAGCAGGTACGACAAAATGAACACTGAAGCTTTCTTT. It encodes CASRYDKMNTEAFF.

The CDR3 coding sequence is TGTGCCAGCAGCCGACTAGCGGGGGTACACGAGCAGTACTTC. This sequence encodes CASSRLAGVHEQYF. The chain employs TRBV6-5 and TRBJ2-7; 12 nucleotides match TRBD2. V shed 6 bases and J 5 bases; nucleotides not matched to a gene: 5. Germline V gene lookup returns CDR1 MNHEY and CDR2 SVGAGI. The CDR3 length is 14 residues.

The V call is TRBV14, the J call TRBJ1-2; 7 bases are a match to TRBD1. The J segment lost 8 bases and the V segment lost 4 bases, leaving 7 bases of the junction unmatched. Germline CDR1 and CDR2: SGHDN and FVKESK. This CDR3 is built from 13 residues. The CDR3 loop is CASSPRQGEGYTF. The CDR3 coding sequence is TGTGCCAGCAGCCCCCGACAGGGAGAGGGCTACACCTTC.

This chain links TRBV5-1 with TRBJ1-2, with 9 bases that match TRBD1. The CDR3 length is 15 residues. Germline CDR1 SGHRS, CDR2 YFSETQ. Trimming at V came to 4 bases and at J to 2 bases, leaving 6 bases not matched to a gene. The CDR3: CASSRLGTGNYGYTF. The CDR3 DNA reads TGCGCCAGCAGCCGGTTGGGGACAGGGAACTATGGCTACACCTTC.

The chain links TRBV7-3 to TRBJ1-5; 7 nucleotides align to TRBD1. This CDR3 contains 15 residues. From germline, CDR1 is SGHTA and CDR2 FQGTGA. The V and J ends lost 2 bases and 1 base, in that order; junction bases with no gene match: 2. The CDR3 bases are TGTGCCAGCAGCTTACAGGGGGGCAGCAATCAGCCCCAGCATTTT. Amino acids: CASSLQGGSNQPQHF.

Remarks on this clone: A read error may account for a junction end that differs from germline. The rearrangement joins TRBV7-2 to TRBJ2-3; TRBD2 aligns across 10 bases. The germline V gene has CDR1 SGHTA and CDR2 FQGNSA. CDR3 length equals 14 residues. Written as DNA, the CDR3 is TGTGCCAGCAGCCTAGCGGGAGTGGCAGATACGCAGTATTTT. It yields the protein CASSLAGVADTQYF.